The sequence of this T cell receptor beta chain was determined in a study of radiation and T cells in renal cell carcinoma (dated by TCRdb to 2020 to 2022). Notes on the research overall: Samples were obtained from a clinical trial, in which 15 Gy stereotactic body radiation therapy was delivered to primary renal cell carcinomas and nephrectomy was performed 4 weeks later. In the 53 samples combined, about 4 million unique CDR3 nucleotide sequences were found, encoding 2 million to 3 million unique CDR3 amino acid sequences. A total of fewer than 55 samples underwent TCR beta sequencing, made up of approximately 26 tumors and roughly 27 peripheral blood samples.

The sample's time point label, in plain terms: blood 2 weeks post-SBRT. What the treatment or condition label conveys for this sample: 15 Gy SBRT to primary tumor, nephrectomy 4 weeks later. To track tumor-enriched clonotypes, serial peripheral blood was sampled from radiation-treated patients at baseline and at 2 weeks and 4 weeks after SBRT. Every patient's renal cell carcinoma showed clear cell pathology. Genomic DNA for TCR sequencing was prepared using the QIAamp DNA Blood Mini Kit (Qiagen). The analyses included only samples that passed all quality control checks. Its CDR3 holds 13 amino acids, cysteine through phenylalanine. Of all the DNA, just the CDR3 is kept, 39 bases in frame from base 1. The germline V gene (reference sequence) sets CDR1 to WNHNN and CDR2 to SYGVQD. Trimming takes 9 bases from V and 3 bases from J, and the germline ends sit 15 bases apart. About this clone itself: No cognate antigen has been identified for it. The input lacks base qualities; no much larger clone sits a single base away.

The immunoSEQ kit was used, according to the manufacturer's recommendations, to generate TCR beta libraries from genomic DNA. For library preparation, a first multiplex PCR was performed with proprietary primers, followed by a second PCR in which unique barcodes were added, and bead cleanups were performed after each round. Each sample batch included a kit-provided positive control reaction and a negative control reaction. The final libraries were assessed on an Agilent 4200 TapeStation D1000 ScreenTape, pooled by volume, and quantified by qPCR. Sequencing was performed on an Illumina NextSeq500 using a MidOutput 150-cycle cartridge, with 156 Read1 cycles, 15 Index1 cycles, and the kit custom primers. The pooled library was loaded at 1.0 pM, and around 18% PhiX control was spiked in. Turning to the authors' computational methods: Vendor-processed data were analyzed in R, and a clonotype was defined as all T cells sharing the same CDR3 nucleotide sequence. In the clone abundance analyses, frequencies were normalized to the 10,000 most abundant clones in each sample. Public T cell clones, which averaged fewer than five per sample, were removed prior to analysis. An abundance difference of at least 32-fold between compartments was the criterion for calling clonotypes tumor-enriched or baseline blood-enriched. A beta-binomial differential abundance model was applied to find clonotypes that expanded or contracted between blood time points. The Baroni-Urbani and Buser coefficient was used to measure tumor-blood repertoire similarity, and groups were compared with two-tailed Wilcoxon tests in R. As stored in TCRdb, this immuneACCESS dataset retains in-frame rearrangements with V and J assigned. A fraction of the clones does not appear; measured against another copy, unresolved V genes explain less than half of the discrepancy, and the remainder lacks a known reason. That table furnishes V, J and clone size, whereas the DNA furnished D and trimming. The sample yields 95,000 to 150,000 clones; 81% were counted once. 5% to 6.5% of the sample goes to the ten largest clones.

The investigation overall reported the following: Blood repertoire dynamics were not followed beyond 4 weeks after treatment. Because no pretreatment tumor biopsies were available, whether clonotypes were present in the tumor at baseline could not be determined. The single-armed trial design could not address effects of radiation dose or scheduling on the TCR repertoire. An increase in top tumor clonotypes in blood was observed from baseline to 2 weeks post-radiation, followed by contraction by 4 weeks, which was taken to suggest transient expansion of tumor-resident clones.

This sample comprised blood, obtained from a patient whose treatment included radiotherapy and nephrectomy. The receptor's source is a man aged 50-60 years with renal cell carcinoma. The chain couples TRBV10-1 to TRBJ2-7; TRBD2 is perhaps the D gene, given 6 matching bases. The CDR3 region reads CARTRENFYEQYF. The bases are TGCGCCAGGACACGGGAGAATTTCTACGAGCAGTACTTC.